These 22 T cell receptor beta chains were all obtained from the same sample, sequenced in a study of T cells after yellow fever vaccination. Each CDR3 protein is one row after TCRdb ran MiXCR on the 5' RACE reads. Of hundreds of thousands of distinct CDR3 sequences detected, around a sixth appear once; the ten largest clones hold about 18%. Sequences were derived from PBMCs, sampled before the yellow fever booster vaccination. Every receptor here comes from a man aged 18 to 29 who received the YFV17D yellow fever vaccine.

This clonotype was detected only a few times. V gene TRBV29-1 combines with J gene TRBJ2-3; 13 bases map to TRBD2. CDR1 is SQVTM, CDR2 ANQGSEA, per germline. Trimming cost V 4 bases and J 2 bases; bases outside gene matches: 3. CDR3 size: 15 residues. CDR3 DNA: TGCAGCGTTGTGGGACTAGCGGGGCCCACAGATACGCAGTATTTT. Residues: CSVVGLAGPTDTQYF.

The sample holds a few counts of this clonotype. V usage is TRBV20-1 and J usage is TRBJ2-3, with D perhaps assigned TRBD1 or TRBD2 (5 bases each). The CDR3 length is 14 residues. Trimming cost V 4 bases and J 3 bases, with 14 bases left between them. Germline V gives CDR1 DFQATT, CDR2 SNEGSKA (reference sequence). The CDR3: CSAKGRGVTDTQYF. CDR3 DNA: TGCAGTGCTAAGGGACGGGGAGTTACAGATACGCAGTATTTT.

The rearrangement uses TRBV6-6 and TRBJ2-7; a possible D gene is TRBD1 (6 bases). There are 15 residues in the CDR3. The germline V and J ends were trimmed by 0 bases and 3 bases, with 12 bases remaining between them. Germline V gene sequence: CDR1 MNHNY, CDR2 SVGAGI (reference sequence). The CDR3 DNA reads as TGTGCCAGCAGTTACTCGAACAGGGAAGACTACGAGCAGTACTTC. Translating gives CASSYSNREDYEQYF.

In DNA form, the CDR3 reads TGTGCCAGCGGGGGGCGCTATGAGCAGTTCTTC. Amino acid sequence: CASGGRYEQFF. This rearrangement joins TRBV6-6 to TRBJ2-1; the D call may be TRBD1 or TRBD2 (6 bases each). CDR1 and CDR2 (germline): MNHNY, SVGAGI (reference sequence). This CDR3 comprises 11 residues. V was cut by 8 bases and J by 8 bases, with 10 bases left in between.

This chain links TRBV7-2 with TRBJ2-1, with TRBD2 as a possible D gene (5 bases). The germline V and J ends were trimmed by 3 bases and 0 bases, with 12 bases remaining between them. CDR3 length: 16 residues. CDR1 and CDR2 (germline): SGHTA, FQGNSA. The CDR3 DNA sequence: TGTGCCAGCAGCTTCTGGACGGGGAGCTCCTACAATGAGCAGTTCTTC. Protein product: CASSFWTGSSYNEQFF.

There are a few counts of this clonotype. CDR3 protein: CSVGTPLSGANVLTF. For the CDR3, the DNA is TGCAGCGTCGGGACACCTCTGTCTGGGGCCAACGTCCTGACTTTC. The chain links TRBV29-1 to TRBJ2-6, with a tentative D call TRBD1 (6 bases). The ends were cut back, 6 bases at V and 1 base at J, with 13 bases in the middle. Germline V CDR1 and CDR2: SQVTM, ANQGSEA. This CDR3 contains 15 residues. The variable domain in full, completed from reference TRBV29-1 and TRBJ2-6, reads SAVISQKPSRDICQRGTSLTIQCQVDSQVTMMFWYRQQPGQSLTLIATANQGSEATYESGFVIDKFPISRPNLTFSTLTVSNMSPEDSSIYLCSVGTPLSGANVLTFGAGSRLTVL.

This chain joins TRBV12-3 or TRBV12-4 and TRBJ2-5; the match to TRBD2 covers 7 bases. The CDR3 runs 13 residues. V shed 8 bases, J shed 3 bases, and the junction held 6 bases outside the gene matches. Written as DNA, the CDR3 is TGTGCCAGCCGCACGGGGAGGGAAGAGACCCAGTACTTC. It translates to CASRTGREETQYF.

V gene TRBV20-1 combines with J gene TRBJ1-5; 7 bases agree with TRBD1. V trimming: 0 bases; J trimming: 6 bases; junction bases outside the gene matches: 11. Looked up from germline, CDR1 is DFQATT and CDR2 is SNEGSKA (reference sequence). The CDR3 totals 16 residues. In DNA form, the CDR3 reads TGCAGTGCTAGAGATTCCGGGACAGCCTATGGTCAGCCCCAGCATTTT. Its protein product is CSARDSGTAYGQPQHF.

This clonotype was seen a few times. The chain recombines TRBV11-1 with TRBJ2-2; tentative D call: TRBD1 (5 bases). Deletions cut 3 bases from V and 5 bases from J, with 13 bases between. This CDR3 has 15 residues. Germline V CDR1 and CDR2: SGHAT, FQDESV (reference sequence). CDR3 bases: TGTGCCAGCAGCTTCGGCAGGGCGAGAACCGGGGAGCTGTTTTTT. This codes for CASSFGRARTGELFF.

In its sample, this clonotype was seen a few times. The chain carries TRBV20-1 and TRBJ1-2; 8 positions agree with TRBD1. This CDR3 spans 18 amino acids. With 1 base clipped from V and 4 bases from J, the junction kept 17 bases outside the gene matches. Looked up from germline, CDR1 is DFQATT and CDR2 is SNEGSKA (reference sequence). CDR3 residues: CSARATSSGTGRPYGYTF. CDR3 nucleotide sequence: TGCAGTGCTAGAGCTACTTCCTCGGGGACAGGCCGCCCCTATGGCTACACCTTC.

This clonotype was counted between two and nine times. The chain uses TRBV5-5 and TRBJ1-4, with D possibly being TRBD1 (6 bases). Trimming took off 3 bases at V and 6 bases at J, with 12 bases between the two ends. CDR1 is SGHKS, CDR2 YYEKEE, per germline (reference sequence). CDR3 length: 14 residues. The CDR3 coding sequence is TGTGCCAGCAGCTCCTCGGACAGTTATGAAAAACTGTTTTTT. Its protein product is CASSSSDSYEKLFF.

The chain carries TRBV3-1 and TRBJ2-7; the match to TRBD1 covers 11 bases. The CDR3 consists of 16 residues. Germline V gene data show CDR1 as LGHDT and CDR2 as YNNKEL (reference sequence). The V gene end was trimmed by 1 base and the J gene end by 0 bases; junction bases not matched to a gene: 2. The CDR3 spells CASSQGTGGFSYEQYF. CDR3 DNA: TGTGCCAGCAGCCAAGGGACAGGGGGCTTCTCCTACGAGCAGTACTTC.

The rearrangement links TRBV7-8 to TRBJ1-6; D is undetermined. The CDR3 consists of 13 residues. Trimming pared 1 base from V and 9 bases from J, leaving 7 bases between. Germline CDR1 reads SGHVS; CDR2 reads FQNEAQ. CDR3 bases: TGTGCCAGCAGCTTAGACTTTGGTTCACCCCTCCACTTT. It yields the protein CASSLDFGSPLHF. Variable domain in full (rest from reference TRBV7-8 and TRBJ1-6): GAGVSQSPRYKVAKRGQDVALRCDPISGHVSLFWYQQALGQGPEFLTYFQNEAQLDKSGLPSDRFFAERPEGSVSTLKIQRTQQEDSAVYLCASSLDFGSPLHFGNGTRLTVT.

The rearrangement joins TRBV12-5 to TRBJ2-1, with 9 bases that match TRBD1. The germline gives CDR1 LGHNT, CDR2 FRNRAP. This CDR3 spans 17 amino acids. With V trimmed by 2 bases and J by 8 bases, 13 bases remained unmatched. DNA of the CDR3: TGTGCTAGTGGTTTGACTGCGACAGGGGGAAAAGGGGATGAGCAGTTCTTC. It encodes CASGLTATGGKGDEQFF.

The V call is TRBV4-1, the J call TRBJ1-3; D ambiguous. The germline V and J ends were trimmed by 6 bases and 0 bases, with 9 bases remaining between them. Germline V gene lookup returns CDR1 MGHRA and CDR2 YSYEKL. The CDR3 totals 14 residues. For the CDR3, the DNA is TGCGCCAGCAGGGCAGGCCACTCTGGAAACACCATATATTTT. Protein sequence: CASRAGHSGNTIYF.

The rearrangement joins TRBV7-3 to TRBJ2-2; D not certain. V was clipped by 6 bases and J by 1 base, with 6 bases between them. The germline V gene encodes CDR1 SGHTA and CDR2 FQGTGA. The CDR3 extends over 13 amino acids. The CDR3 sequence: CASSQMNTGELFF. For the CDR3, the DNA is TGTGCCAGCAGTCAGATGAACACCGGGGAGCTGTTTTTT.

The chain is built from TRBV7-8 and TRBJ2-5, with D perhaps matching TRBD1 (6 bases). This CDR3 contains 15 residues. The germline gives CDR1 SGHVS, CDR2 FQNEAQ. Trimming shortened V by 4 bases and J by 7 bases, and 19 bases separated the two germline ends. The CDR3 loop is CASSSRTQGLMTQYF. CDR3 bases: TGTGCCAGCAGCTCCCGGACCCAGGGGTTGATGACCCAGTACTTC. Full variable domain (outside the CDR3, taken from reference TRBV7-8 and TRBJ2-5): GAGVSQSPRYKVAKRGQDVALRCDPISGHVSLFWYQQALGQGPEFLTYFQNEAQLDKSGLPSDRFFAERPEGSVSTLKIQRTQQEDSAVYLCASSSRTQGLMTQYFGPGTRLLVL.

CDR3 nucleotides: TGTGCCAGCGGACCTCGCAGGGACGGGTTAGAGACCCAGTACTTC. Translating gives CASGPRRDGLETQYF. This chain uses TRBV7-8 with TRBJ2-5; possibly TRBD1 or TRBD2 for D (5 bases each). CDR3 size: 15 residues. Germline V gene lookup returns CDR1 SGHVS and CDR2 FQNEAQ. The V end was cut by 8 bases, the J end by 4 bases, with 20 bases between.

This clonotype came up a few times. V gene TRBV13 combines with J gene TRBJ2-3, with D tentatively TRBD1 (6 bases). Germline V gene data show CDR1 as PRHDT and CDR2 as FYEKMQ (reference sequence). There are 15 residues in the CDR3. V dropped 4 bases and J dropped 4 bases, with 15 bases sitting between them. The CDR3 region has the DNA TGTGCCAGCAGCTCACGACAGGACTTCCCAGATACGCAGTATTTT. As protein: CASSSRQDFPDTQYF.

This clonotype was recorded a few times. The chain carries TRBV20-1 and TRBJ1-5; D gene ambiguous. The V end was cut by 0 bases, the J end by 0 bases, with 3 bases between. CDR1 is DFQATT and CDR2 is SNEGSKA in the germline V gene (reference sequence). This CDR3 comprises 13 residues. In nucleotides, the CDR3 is TGCAGTGCTAGAGATAATAGCAATCAGCCCCAGCATTTT. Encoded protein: CSARDNSNQPQHF.

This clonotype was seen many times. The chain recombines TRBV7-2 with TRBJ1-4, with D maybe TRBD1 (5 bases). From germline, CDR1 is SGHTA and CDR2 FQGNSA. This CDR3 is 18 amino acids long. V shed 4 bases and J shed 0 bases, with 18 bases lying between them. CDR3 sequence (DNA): TGTGCCAGCAGCTCAGCCGGGAGGGGAGTGGCAACTAATGAAAAACTGTTTTTT. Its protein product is CASSSAGRGVATNEKLFF.

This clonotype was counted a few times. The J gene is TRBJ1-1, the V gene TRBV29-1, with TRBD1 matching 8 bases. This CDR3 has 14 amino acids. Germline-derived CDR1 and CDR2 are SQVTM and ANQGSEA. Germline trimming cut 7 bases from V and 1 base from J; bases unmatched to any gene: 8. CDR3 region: CSARDRTRNTEAFF. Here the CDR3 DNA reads TGCAGCGCGAGGGACAGGACCAGGAACACTGAAGCTTTCTTT. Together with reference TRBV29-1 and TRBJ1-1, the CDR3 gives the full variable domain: SAVISQKPSRDICQRGTSLTIQCQVDSQVTMMFWYRQQPGQSLTLIATANQGSEATYESGFVIDKFPISRPNLTFSTLTVSNMSPEDSSIYLCSARDRTRNTEAFFGQGTRLTVV.